Each of the 2 T cell receptor beta chains below was sequenced from the same sample in a study of regulatory T cells in long-lasting Graves disease. CDR3 regions were amplified by Arm-PCR using iRepertoire HTBI primers to build TCR beta libraries. TCRdb used MiXCR to reprocess the multiplex PCR reads, holding one entry per CDR3 protein. The table records about 540,000 distinct CDR3 sequences, approximately 13% of them present only once. Time point defined: newly diagnosed GD, antithyroid drugs for less than 3 months. Scientists built the TCR library using RNA that was extracted from PBMCs. The same specimen was also included in a second study, on T cells in Graves' hyperthyroidism and ophthalmopathy.

This specimen consisted of peripheral blood mononuclear cells (PBMCs), obtained at new diagnosis, from a patient treated with antithyroid drugs. All receptors come from a man aged 30 to 39 with Graves disease.

The table lists this clonotype with a few counts. This sequence may be a read error, since a much larger clone differs from it by one base. J is TRBJ1-2 and V is TRBV7-8, with a weak D call TRBD1 (5 bases). The CDR3 is 13 amino acids. Germline V CDR1 and CDR2: SGHVS, FQNEAQ. The CDR3 sequence is CASSLGQLYGHTF. The CDR3 nucleotides are TGTGCCAGCAGCTTAGGACAGCTCTATGGCCACACCTTC.

This clonotype came up many times. The chain is built from TRBV27 and TRBJ1-2; D is undetermined. The V gene's germline CDR1 is MNHEY and CDR2 SMNVEV (reference sequence). V gave up 3 bases and J gave up 7 bases, with 21 bases separating them. The CDR3 consists of 16 residues. The CDR3, as DNA: TGTGCCAGCAGTTTCGGGAGCGGACTGGGCCAGGCTGGCTACACCTTC. It translates to CASSFGSGLGQAGYTF.